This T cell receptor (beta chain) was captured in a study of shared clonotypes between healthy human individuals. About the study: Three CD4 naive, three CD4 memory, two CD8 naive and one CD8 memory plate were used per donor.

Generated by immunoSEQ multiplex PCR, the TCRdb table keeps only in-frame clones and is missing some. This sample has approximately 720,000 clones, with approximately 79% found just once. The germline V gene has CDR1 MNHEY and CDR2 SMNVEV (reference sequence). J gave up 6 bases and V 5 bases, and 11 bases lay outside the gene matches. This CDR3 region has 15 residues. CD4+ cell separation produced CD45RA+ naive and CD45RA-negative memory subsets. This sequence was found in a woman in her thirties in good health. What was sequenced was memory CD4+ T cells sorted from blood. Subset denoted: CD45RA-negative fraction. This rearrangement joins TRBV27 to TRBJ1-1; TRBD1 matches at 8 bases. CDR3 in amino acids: CASSQNTGGLSEAFF. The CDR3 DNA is TGTGCCAGCAGTCAAAACACAGGGGGGTTATCTGAAGCTTTCTTT.